Below, 27 T cell receptor beta chains from the same sample are listed, as sequenced in a study of blood T cell repertoires in COVID-19. Some clones are missing from TCRdb's copy, which holds only in-frame ones; the method was immunoSEQ multiplex PCR. Among a few hundred thousand clones listed, roughly 91% were seen once. Input material: peripheral blood. These receptor sequences come from a woman in her twenties or thirties with COVID-19, enrolled during active disease.

The chain carries TRBV12-3 or TRBV12-4 and TRBJ2-3; D not resolved. The V gene lost 3 bases and the J gene lost 6 bases, with 10 bases spanning the gap. The CDR3 has 13 residues. CDR3 coding DNA: TGTGCCAGCAGTTTCAGGTGGGCGGATACGCAGTATTTT. Amino acid sequence: CASSFRWADTQYF.

The chain has TRBV7-2 and TRBJ2-1, with TRBD1 as a possible D gene (6 bases). This CDR3 comprises 13 residues. Trimming cost V 1 base and J 10 bases, with 11 bases left between them. Germline CDR1 and CDR2: SGHTA and FQGNSA. The CDR3 is CASSLVGTGEQFF. The CDR3 DNA reads TGTGCCAGCAGCTTAGTTGGAACAGGGGAGCAGTTCTTC. The variable domain in full, completed from reference TRBV7-2 and TRBJ2-1, reads GAGVSQSPSNKVTEKGKDVELRCDPISGHTALYWYRQSLGQGLEFLIYFQGNSAPDKSGLPSDRFSAERTGGSVSTLTIQRTQQEDSAVYLCASSLVGTGEQFFGPGTRLTVL.

In DNA, the CDR3 is TGTGCCAGCAGCTTCTCAGGGGTGGAAGCTTTCTTT. This sequence encodes CASSFSGVEAFF. V is TRBV7-9 and J is TRBJ1-1; D possibly corresponds to TRBD1 (6 bases). This CDR3 spans 12 amino acids. V shed 3 bases and J shed 8 bases, with 10 bases lying between them. The germline V gene encodes CDR1 SEHNR and CDR2 FQNEAQ (reference sequence).

This chain joins TRBV5-8 and TRBJ2-3, with a weak D call TRBD2 (5 bases). Germline CDR1 is SGHTS and CDR2 is YDEGEE. The V end lost 0 bases, the J end lost 5 bases, and 10 bases lay between the germline ends. This CDR3 comprises 14 residues. Here the CDR3 DNA reads TGTGCCAGCAGCTTGGGTGGGAGCCAAGATACGCAGTATTTT. Protein: CASSLGGSQDTQYF.

This clone was seen only a few times. The chain couples TRBV11-2 to TRBJ1-5; 8 positions agree with TRBD1. This CDR3 is built from 15 residues. J lost 6 bases, V lost 6 bases, and 10 bases had no gene match. Germline loops: CDR1 SGHAT, CDR2 FQNNGV. CDR3 sequence reads: CASSLAGGLGQPQHF. The CDR3 region has the DNA TGTGCCAGCAGTCTCGCAGGGGGCTTAGGTCAGCCCCAGCATTTT. The complete variable domain, with remaining parts taken from reference TRBV11-2 and TRBJ1-5, reads EAGVAQSPRYKIIEKRQSVAFWCNPISGHATLYWYQQILGQGPKLLIQFQNNGVVDDSQLPKDRFSAERLKGVDSTLKIQPAKLEDSAVYLCASSLAGGLGQPQHFGDGTRLSIL.

The chain is built from TRBV19 and TRBJ2-4; 7 bases map to TRBD1. V was clipped by 5 bases and J by 3 bases; unmatched bases: 7. Germline assignment: CDR1 LNHDA and CDR2 SQIVND (reference sequence). The CDR3 is made up of 15 amino acids. The DNA of the CDR3 is TGTGCCAGTAGTTATGACAGGGCGGGCAAAAACATTCAGTACTTC. It yields the protein CASSYDRAGKNIQYF.

The chain uses TRBV5-4 and TRBJ2-7; 7 bases map to TRBD1. After removal of 5 bases from V and 4 bases from J, the junction contained 9 bases not matched to a gene. The CDR3 extends over 14 amino acids. Germline V gives CDR1 SGHNT, CDR2 YYREEE (reference sequence). CDR3 coding DNA: TGTGCCAGCAGTTCCAGCCGGGACAGTTACGAGCAGTACTTC. Translating gives CASSSSRDSYEQYF.

Only one count was recorded for this clone. The chain uses TRBV19 and TRBJ1-5; TRBD1 aligns across 7 bases. After removal of 5 bases from V and 5 bases from J, the junction contained 18 bases not matched to a gene. Germline CDR1 is LNHDA and CDR2 is SQIVND (reference sequence). The CDR3 extends over 18 amino acids. The chain's CDR3 is CASSALTGSRLFDQPQHF. In DNA, the CDR3 is TGTGCCAGTAGTGCTCTGACAGGGTCCCGGCTTTTTGATCAGCCCCAGCATTTT. Using reference TRBV19 and TRBJ1-5 for the parts outside the CDR3, the full variable domain is DGGITQSPKYLFRKEGQNVTLSCEQNLNHDAMYWYRQDPGQGLRLIYYSQIVNDFQKGDIAEGYSVSREKKESFPLTVTSAQKNPTAFYLCASSALTGSRLFDQPQHFGDGTRLSIL.

This clone was seen a few times. CDR3 sequence reads: CASSLAGGPGYTF. The CDR3 nucleotides are TGTGCCAGCAGCTTGGCAGGGGGACCTGGCTACACCTTC. The genes are TRBV5-6 and TRBJ1-2; 7 nucleotides line up with TRBD1. Germline-derived CDR1 and CDR2 are SGHDT and YYEEEE. Germline trimming cut 0 bases from V and 7 bases from J; bases unmatched to any gene: 3. CDR3 length: 13 residues.

This chain links TRBV27 with TRBJ1-2, with 8 positions matching TRBD1. Germline V gene sequence: CDR1 MNHEY, CDR2 SMNVEV (reference sequence). The CDR3 consists of 14 residues. J was trimmed by 5 bases and V by 5 bases; bases with no gene match: 7. The CDR3 spells CASSKSGTGYGYTF. The CDR3 DNA reads as TGTGCCAGCAGTAAGTCCGGGACAGGTTATGGCTACACCTTC.

The CDR3 DNA follows: TGTGCCAGCAGCTTAGGCCAGTCCCTCGGGGAGCTGTTTTTT. Translating it yields CASSLGQSLGELFF. The chain uses TRBV13 and TRBJ2-2; unclear D gene. In germline, CDR1 is PRHDT, CDR2 FYEKMQ (reference sequence). The V end lost 0 bases, the J end lost 7 bases, and 9 bases lay between the germline ends. The CDR3 extends over 14 amino acids.

This clone was seen just once. The chain combines TRBV6-6 with TRBJ2-7, with D perhaps matching TRBD2 (5 bases). The CDR3 length is 15 residues. Per germline, CDR1 MNHNY and CDR2 SVGAGI (reference sequence). Trimming stripped 0 bases from V and 6 bases from J, with 15 bases between. Here the CDR3 reads CASSYSSQIRGEQYF. The CDR3 DNA reads TGTGCCAGCAGTTACTCCTCACAGATCCGGGGCGAGCAGTACTTC.

This clone was picked up one time. The rearrangement links TRBV24-1 to TRBJ2-7; TRBD1 aligns across 8 bases. Losses at the gene ends were 5 bases for V and 3 bases for J; bases not matched to a gene: 8. CDR3 length: 15 amino acids. Germline CDR1 KGHDR, CDR2 SFDVKD. The CDR3 bases are TGTGCCACCAGTGGTGTGACAGGGGACCACTACGAGCAGTACTTC. It yields the protein CATSGVTGDHYEQYF.

This chain links TRBV6-6 with TRBJ2-1, with 14 bases fitting TRBD2. V lost 6 bases to trimming and J lost 7 bases; unmatched junction nucleotides: 5. The CDR3 is made up of 15 amino acids. Germline assignment: CDR1 MNHNY and CDR2 SVGAGI (reference sequence). In DNA form, the CDR3 reads TGTGCCAGCAGCGCCGGGACTAGCGGGGGAAATGAGCAGTTCTTC. This encodes CASSAGTSGGNEQFF.

The chain has TRBV27 and TRBJ2-7; D may be TRBD2 (6 bases). Trimming cost V 3 bases and J 3 bases, with 12 bases left between them. CDR1 and CDR2 from the germline V gene are MNHEY and SMNVEV (reference sequence). This CDR3 is built from 14 residues. The CDR3 DNA reads TGTGCCAGCAGTTTGGGCGGGGTGAACTACGAGCAGTACTTC. This gives the protein CASSLGGVNYEQYF.

This chain links TRBV15 with TRBJ2-4, with D perhaps matching TRBD1 (5 bases). Trimming removed 5 bases at V and 0 bases at J, with 11 bases between. CDR3 length: 15 amino acids. CDR1 and CDR2 (germline): LNHNV, YYDKDF (reference sequence). CDR3 in amino acids: CATSLDTLAKNIQYF. The CDR3 DNA follows: TGTGCCACCAGCCTGGACACCCTAGCCAAAAACATTCAGTACTTC.

The gene calls are TRBV7-9 and TRBJ1-2; 9 bases fit TRBD1. Per germline, CDR1 SEHNR and CDR2 FQNEAQ (reference sequence). Trimming cost V 4 bases and J 4 bases; bases outside gene matches: 1. The CDR3 has 13 residues. The CDR3 DNA reads as TGTGCCAGCAGCTCGGACAGGGGCTATGGCTACACCTTC. It specifies CASSSDRGYGYTF.

This sequence joins TRBV14 and TRBJ1-3; the D gene is possibly TRBD1 (6 bases). V was clipped by 3 bases and J by 2 bases, with 14 bases between them. The CDR3 has 16 residues. Germline loops: CDR1 SGHDN, CDR2 FVKESK. The CDR3 loop reads CASSQRTAWTGNTIYF. As DNA, the CDR3 is TGTGCCAGCAGCCAGCGGACAGCCTGGACTGGAAACACCATATATTTT.

The rearrangement joins TRBV6-5 to TRBJ2-7; D might be TRBD1 (6 bases). Per germline, CDR1 MNHEY and CDR2 SVGAGI. V gave up 7 bases and J gave up 2 bases, with 15 bases separating them. This CDR3 contains 14 residues. The CDR3 DNA reads TGTGCCAGCAATACCAGGACAGCCCCCTACGAGCAGTACTTC. Translation: CASNTRTAPYEQYF.

This clone is a singleton in its sample. This chain connects TRBV28 to TRBJ1-4; TRBD1 matches 9 bases. With V trimmed by 6 bases and J by 7 bases, 9 bases remained unmatched. This CDR3 contains 15 residues. Germline CDR1 is MDHEN and CDR2 is SYDVKM. This CDR3 is CASRTTGTGSEKLFF. CDR3 sequence (DNA): TGTGCCAGCAGAACTACCGGGACAGGGTCTGAAAAACTGTTTTTT. The full variable domain, rest sourced from reference TRBV28 and TRBJ1-4, is DVKVTQSSRYLVKRTGEKVFLECVQDMDHENMFWYRQDPGLGLRLIYFSYDVKMKEKGDIPEGYSVSREKKERFSLILESASTNQTSMYLCASRTTGTGSEKLFFGSGTQLSVL.

This chain uses TRBV19 with TRBJ2-7, with D uncertain. This CDR3 has 13 amino acids. Deletions cut 6 bases from V and 3 bases from J, with 12 bases between. CDR1 and CDR2 from the germline V gene are LNHDA and SQIVND (reference sequence). The DNA of the CDR3 is TGTGCCAGTAGCCCAGGTTCCAACTACGAGCAGTACTTC. Protein: CASSPGSNYEQYF.

For this clone: Within the sample, other DNA sequences also encode this same CDR3. The V gene is TRBV18, the J gene TRBJ1-5, with TRBD1 matching 7 bases. CDR3 size: 14 residues. The germline gives CDR1 KGHSH, CDR2 LQKENI. V was clipped by 2 bases and J by 3 bases; unmatched bases: 1. Written as DNA, the CDR3 is TGTGCCAGCTCACCAGGACAGGTCAATCAGCCCCAGCATTTT. Encoded protein: CASSPGQVNQPQHF.

V is TRBV4-2 and J is TRBJ2-1; 10 bases map to TRBD2. CDR3 length: 16 amino acids. Germline CDR1 reads LGHNA; CDR2 reads YNFKEQ. V was pared by 0 bases and J by 6 bases, with 5 bases of the junction left unmatched. This CDR3 is CASSQEAGGLGNEQFF. In DNA form, the CDR3 reads TGTGCCAGCAGCCAAGAAGCGGGGGGGCTAGGCAATGAGCAGTTCTTC.

Only a few counts were recorded for this clone. The sample has other DNA sequences that encode this CDR3 too. This chain uses TRBV27 with TRBJ2-5; D ambiguous. This CDR3 spans 14 amino acids. Trimming shortened V by 3 bases and J by 1 base, and 9 bases separated the two germline ends. Germline CDR1 and CDR2: MNHEY and SMNVEV (reference sequence). The CDR3 nucleotides are TGTGCCAGCAGTTTGGGCAGTCCCCAAGAGACCCAGTACTTC. Translated: CASSLGSPQETQYF.

V gene TRBV5-6 combines with J gene TRBJ1-5; D is perhaps TRBD1 (6 bases). Germline CDR1 SGHDT, CDR2 YYEEEE. Deletions cut 1 base from V and 5 bases from J, with 10 bases between. This CDR3 comprises 14 residues. The CDR3 nucleotides are TGTGCCAGCAGCTTGCTTGGGGGCGATCAGCCCCAGCATTTT. Translation: CASSLLGGDQPQHF.

To note about this clone: Other DNA sequences in the same sample also yield this CDR3. The rearrangement links TRBV19 to TRBJ1-5; 9 bases are a match to TRBD1. CDR1 and CDR2 (germline): LNHDA, SQIVND (reference sequence). V lost 6 bases and J lost 2; bases outside the gene matches: 2. The CDR3 spans 14 residues. CDR3 sequence reads: CASSRDRGNQPQHF. The CDR3 bases are TGTGCCAGTAGCCGGGACAGGGGCAATCAGCCCCAGCATTTT. Using reference TRBV19 and TRBJ1-5 for the parts outside the CDR3, the full variable domain is DGGITQSPKYLFRKEGQNVTLSCEQNLNHDAMYWYRQDPGQGLRLIYYSQIVNDFQKGDIAEGYSVSREKKESFPLTVTSAQKNPTAFYLCASSRDRGNQPQHFGDGTRLSIL.

The V gene is TRBV3-1 (or the pseudogene TRBV3-2), the J gene TRBJ2-1; 9 bases are shared with TRBD1. Germline CDR1 reads LGHDT; CDR2 reads YNNKEL (reference sequence). J lost 8 bases, V lost 0 bases, and 8 bases had no gene match. This CDR3 is 16 amino acids long. CDR3 nucleotide sequence: TGTGCCAGCAGCCAAGAGGGGACAGGGATCGCCTATGAGCAGTTCTTC. Translation: CASSQEGTGIAYEQFF.